Each of the 20 T cell receptor beta chains below was sequenced from the same sample in a study of blood T cell repertoires in COVID-19. Sequencing used immunoSEQ multiplex PCR; TCRdb keeps in-frame clones, though not all of them. Seen here are a few hundred thousand clones, 85% to 90% observed once, and the top ten hold about 9.4%. Source material: PBMCs or T cells enriched from blood (not recorded which). All receptors derive from a woman in her fifties or sixties who had recovered from COVID-19.

V is TRBV6-5 and J is TRBJ2-7; 11 bases are shared with TRBD1. With V trimmed by 0 bases and J by 4 bases, 2 bases remained unmatched. CDR3 length: 15 amino acids. Per germline, CDR1 MNHEY and CDR2 SVGAGI. The CDR3 is CASSYSGQGAYEQYF. The CDR3 DNA sequence: TGTGCCAGCAGTTACTCCGGACAGGGGGCTTACGAGCAGTACTTC.

Only one count was recorded for this clone. The chain joins TRBV28 to TRBJ1-4; D possibly corresponds to TRBD1 (6 bases). This CDR3 contains 17 residues. The germline V gene encodes CDR1 MDHEN and CDR2 SYDVKM. Trimming left V 5 bases short and J 4 bases short, with 20 bases between. The CDR3 loop reads CASSPGGGGLYNEKLFF. CDR3 coding DNA: TGTGCCAGCAGTCCGGGGGGAGGGGGTCTATATAATGAAAAACTGTTTTTT.

The chain carries TRBV6-5 and TRBJ1-5; D gene ambiguous. V lost 4 bases to trimming and J lost 5 bases, with 12 bases between them. This CDR3 has 14 residues. Germline V gene data show CDR1 as MNHEY and CDR2 as SVGAGI. Here the CDR3 reads CASSSDNRYQPQHF. The CDR3 coding sequence is TGTGCCAGCAGTTCTGACAACCGCTATCAGCCCCAGCATTTT.

This chain uses TRBV6-5 with TRBJ2-6; D gene uncertain. CDR1 and CDR2 (germline): MNHEY, SVGAGI. The length of the CDR3 is 15 residues. Trimming removed 1 base at V and 3 bases at J, with 7 bases between. Here the CDR3 DNA reads TGTGCCAGCAGTTACTACTCGGGTGGGGCCAACGTCCTGACTTTC. Amino acids: CASSYYSGGANVLTF.

V is TRBV27 and J is TRBJ2-2; D might be TRBD2 (6 bases). Germline loops: CDR1 MNHEY, CDR2 SMNVEV (reference sequence). The CDR3 length is 13 residues. V was clipped by 4 bases and J by 7 bases, with 10 bases between them. CDR3 loop: CASSSAGLGELFF. In DNA, the CDR3 is TGTGCCAGCAGTTCGGCGGGGCTCGGGGAGCTGTTTTTT.

This clone was detected once. This chain connects TRBV7-2 to TRBJ2-6, with D perhaps matching TRBD2 (7 bases). Between the trimmed V and J ends, which lost 0 bases and 0 bases, there was a span of 12 bases. The CDR3 loop spans 18 amino acids. Per germline, CDR1 SGHTA and CDR2 FQGNSA. The CDR3 nucleotides are TGTGCCAGCAGCTTAGCGGGGGGGCCAAGCTCTGGGGCCAACGTCCTGACTTTC. Encoded protein: CASSLAGGPSSGANVLTF.

CDR3 in amino acids: CASSPGTGDTQYF. As DNA, the CDR3 is TGTGCCAGCTCACCAGGTACCGGGGATACGCAGTATTTT. The chain links TRBV18 to TRBJ2-3; no clear D gene. With 2 bases removed from V and 6 bases from J, the gap between germline ends came to 9 bases. CDR3 size: 13 residues. The germline V gene encodes CDR1 KGHSH and CDR2 LQKENI.

This chain uses TRBV4-1 with TRBJ2-2; TRBD2 matches 9 bases. This CDR3 is built from 16 residues. Looked up from germline, CDR1 is MGHRA and CDR2 is YSYEKL. With 1 base clipped from V and 7 bases from J, the junction kept 7 bases outside the gene matches. CDR3 in DNA: TGCGCCAGCAGCCAAGCAGCGGGGGGCTGGGTCGGGGAGCTGTTTTTT. It yields the protein CASSQAAGGWVGELFF.

The chain recombines TRBV29-1 with TRBJ2-7; TRBD1 agrees at 8 bases. Germline V gene data show CDR1 as SQVTM and CDR2 as ANQGSEA. With 0 bases clipped from V and 0 bases from J, the junction kept 4 bases outside the gene matches. The CDR3 loop spans 15 amino acids. In DNA, the CDR3 is TGCAGCGTTGAAGACCAGACAGGGGCCTCCTACGAGCAGTACTTC. The encoded protein is CSVEDQTGASYEQYF.

The gene calls are TRBV5-1 and TRBJ2-7; D not resolved. Germline CDR1 is SGHRS and CDR2 is YFSETQ. The CDR3 spans 13 residues. V was clipped by 0 bases and J by 7 bases, with 11 bases between them. CDR3 loop: CASSLESIGEQYF. The CDR3 DNA reads as TGCGCCAGCAGCTTGGAGAGTATCGGGGAGCAGTACTTC.

The chain couples TRBV7-9 to TRBJ1-4, with D unresolved. In germline, CDR1 is SEHNR, CDR2 FQNEAQ (reference sequence). Trimming removed 5 bases at V and 0 bases at J, with 7 bases between. This CDR3 is 14 amino acids long. CDR3 residues: CASSHITTNEKLFF. CDR3 coding DNA: TGTGCCAGCAGCCACATTACAACTAATGAAAAACTGTTTTTT.

This chain connects TRBV7-9 to TRBJ2-1; TRBD2 agrees at 11 bases. Losses at the gene ends were 5 bases for V and 8 bases for J; bases not matched to a gene: 11. Looked up from germline, CDR1 is SEHNR and CDR2 is FQNEAQ (reference sequence). The CDR3 runs 16 residues. Written as DNA, the CDR3 is TGTGCCAGCAGCCAAACTTCTAGCGGGGGGTTGGATGAGCAGTTCTTC. Protein sequence: CASSQTSSGGLDEQFF.

In its sample, this clone was seen once. For the CDR3, the DNA is TGCAGCGGCGGACTAGCAAGGAGCTCCTACAATGAGCAGTTCTTC. This codes for CSGGLARSSYNEQFF. The V gene is TRBV29-1, the J gene TRBJ2-1, with 8 bases that match TRBD2. After removal of 7 bases from V and 0 bases from J, the junction contained 8 bases not matched to a gene. This CDR3 contains 15 residues. Germline loops: CDR1 SQVTM, CDR2 ANQGSEA.

The genes are TRBV7-3 and TRBJ2-2, with D possibly matching TRBD1 (6 bases). Germline CDR1 and CDR2: SGHTA and FQGTGA. The CDR3 has 17 amino acids. Trimming took off 1 base at V and 5 bases at J, with 17 bases between the two ends. The CDR3, as DNA: TGTGCCAGCAGCTTAAACTGGTTGGGTCAGGGGACCGGGGAGCTGTTTTTT. It encodes CASSLNWLGQGTGELFF.

V gene TRBV9 combines with J gene TRBJ1-2, with 9 bases aligning to TRBD1. V was clipped by 3 bases and J by 8 bases; unmatched bases: 14. The CDR3 contains 16 residues. In germline, CDR1 is SGDLS, CDR2 YYNGEE. This chain's CDR3 is CASSGHAGQGREGYTF. The CDR3 coding sequence is TGTGCCAGCAGCGGTCATGCGGGACAGGGAAGGGAGGGCTACACCTTC. Based on the CDR3 plus reference TRBV9 and TRBJ1-2, the full variable domain is DSGVTQTPKHLITATGQRVTLRCSPRSGDLSVYWYQQSLDQGLQFLIQYYNGEERAKGNILERFSAQQFPDLHSELNLSSLELGDSALYFCASSGHAGQGREGYTFGSGTRLTVV.

This chain uses TRBV10-3 with TRBJ2-2, with 11 bases identical to TRBD2. This CDR3 has 18 residues. After removal of 6 bases from V and 4 bases from J, the junction contained 13 bases not matched to a gene. Germline assignment: CDR1 ENHRY and CDR2 SYGVKD. The CDR3 DNA reads as TGTGCCATCAGAACGGCTAGCGGGGGGTTCTTGGTCACCGGGGAGCTGTTTTTT. It translates to CAIRTASGGFLVTGELFF.

Comments on this clone: One end of the junction is discordant with germline, which a read error may explain. The chain uses TRBV3-1 (or the pseudogene TRBV3-2) and TRBJ1-1; D unclear. Germline V gives CDR1 LGHDT, CDR2 YNNKEL (reference sequence). This CDR3 is 15 amino acids long. CDR3 protein: CASSQGLTGNAEAFF. The CDR3 DNA reads as TGTGCCAGCAGCCAAGGACTAACGGGGAACGCTGAAGCTTTCTTT.

V gene TRBV19 combines with J gene TRBJ2-7, with 9 bases identical to TRBD1. Per the germline V gene, CDR1 is LNHDA and CDR2 is SQIVND (reference sequence). The CDR3 extends over 13 amino acids. V gave up 5 bases and J gave up 4 bases; unmatched junction bases: 3. This CDR3 is CASSGQGIYEQYF. Here the CDR3 DNA reads TGTGCCAGTAGTGGACAGGGGATATACGAGCAGTACTTC.

The genes are TRBV15 and TRBJ1-5; D remains ambiguous. The CDR3 length is 12 residues. CDR1 LNHNV and CDR2 YYDKDF come from the germline V gene (reference sequence). The germline V and J ends were trimmed by 3 bases and 3 bases, with 3 bases remaining between them. The CDR3 DNA reads as TGTGCCACCAGCAGCTTCAATCAGCCCCAGCATTTT. As protein: CATSSFNQPQHF.

This chain uses TRBV28 with TRBJ2-3; the D gene is possibly TRBD2 (6 bases). The V end lost 6 bases, the J end lost 1 base, and 14 bases lay between the germline ends. The CDR3 is 15 amino acids. Germline-derived CDR1 and CDR2 are MDHEN and SYDVKM. CDR3 sequence (DNA): TGTGCCAGCAGGGGGAGCGGGCTCGGCACAGATACGCAGTATTTT. Translation: CASRGSGLGTDTQYF.